One T cell receptor beta chain is described in this entry. The antigen remains unidentified. This entry comes from a study of CD8+CD57+ T cells in acquired aplastic anemia. Study-wide background: Across the sorted CD4+ and CD8+ cells, DNA amounts averaged roughly 3.5 ug.

Using genomic DNA as the template, TCR beta VDJ and CDR3 profiling was carried out. TCRdb fed the reads into MiXCR, producing one record per CDR3 protein. The sample consists of a few hundred thousand distinct CDR3 sequences, roughly half of them appearing once. Overall study findings and caveats: Simpson's diversity of CD8+ cells was not significantly different in patients compared with controls. Roughly 30 sequences, all CD8+ CDR3, were shared between patients and controls.

Sequences were obtained from sorted CD4+, CD8+, or CD8+CD57+ T cells (not recorded which) from PBMCs. The receptor was isolated from a human donor with severe aplastic anemia or a healthy control (not recorded which).

The DNA for the CDR3 is TGTGCCAGCAGCCATGGAGGTGGAGCCTACGAGCAGTACTTC. Translating it yields CASSHGGGAYEQYF. The V and J genes are TRBV7-9 and TRBJ2-7; tentative D call: TRBD2 (5 bases). The germline CDR1 and CDR2 sequences are SEHNR and FQNEAQ (reference sequence). Trimming shortened V by 5 bases and J by 2 bases, and 13 bases separated the two germline ends. This CDR3 comprises 14 residues.